This is a list of T cell receptor beta chains from one sample in a study of cytomegalovirus exposure and HLA in healthy donors. This table comes from immunoSEQ multiplex PCR, and its TCRdb copy is limited to in-frame clones, with some not included. The sample consists of around 140,000 clones, more than 70% of them appearing once. Input material: PBMCs. Source of these receptors: a woman aged 55-75 years in good health and CMV-seronegative. Each CDR3 is given with its conserved first and last residue. Each record gives: CDR3 protein, CDR3 DNA, J gene, V gene, clone size, CDR3 length, D gene. The D gene is left open where the match is weak. Size tells how often a clone was seen (once, few, many) or the class of an expanded clone, and some rows leave it out.

CDR3aa: CASSRPGTGFNEQFF; CDR3nt: TGTGCCAGCAGCCGACCCGGGACAGGGTTCAATGAGCAGTTCTTC; j_gene: TRBJ2-1; v_gene: TRBV28; abundance: .; len: 15; d_gene: TRBD1
CDR3aa: CRWRAEAFF; CDR3nt: TGCAGGTGGAGGGCAGAAGCTTTCTTT; j_gene: TRBJ1-1; v_gene: TRBV20-1; abundance: .; len: 9; d_gene: .
CDR3aa: CASRWTGGAIEKLFF; CDR3nt: TGTGCCAGCAGGTGGACAGGGGGCGCGATTGAAAAACTGTTTTTT; j_gene: TRBJ1-4; v_gene: TRBV21-1; abundance: .; len: 15; d_gene: .
CDR3aa: CASSDHPTGGSGNTIYF; CDR3nt: TGTGCCAGCAGCGACCACCCGACAGGGGGCAGTGGAAACACCATATATTTT; j_gene: TRBJ1-3; v_gene: TRBV9; abundance: .; len: 17; d_gene: TRBD1
CDR3aa: CASSNGGTGGSYEQYF; CDR3nt: TGTGCCAGTAGTAACGGAGGGACAGGGGGTTCCTACGAGCAGTACTTC; j_gene: TRBJ2-7; v_gene: TRBV19; abundance: .; len: 16; d_gene: TRBD1
CDR3aa: CASRLADFSSYEQYF; CDR3nt: TGCGCCAGCCGACTAGCGGATTTCTCTTCCTACGAGCAGTACTTC; j_gene: TRBJ2-7; v_gene: TRBV4-1; abundance: .; len: 15; d_gene: TRBD2
CDR3aa: CARDLAGGCYEQYF; CDR3nt: TGTGCCAGGGATCTAGCGGGGGGCTGCTACGAGCAGTACTTC; j_gene: TRBJ2-7; v_gene: TRBV9; abundance: .; len: 14; d_gene: TRBD2
CDR3aa: CASSFSTVASGRYGIQYF; CDR3nt: TGTGCCAGCAGTTTCTCAACGGTGGCTAGCGGGAGGTATGGCATTCAGTACTTC; j_gene: TRBJ2-4; v_gene: TRBV28; abundance: once; len: 18; d_gene: TRBD2
CDR3aa: CASSLGQSSYNEQFF; CDR3nt: TGTGCCAGCAGCTTAGGACAGAGCTCCTACAATGAGCAGTTCTTC; j_gene: TRBJ2-1; v_gene: TRBV5-4; abundance: .; len: 15; d_gene: .
CDR3aa: CASSHDPAFSGDFYEQYF; CDR3nt: TGTGCCAGCAGCCACGACCCCGCGTTTAGCGGGGATTTCTACGAGCAGTACTTC; j_gene: TRBJ2-7; v_gene: TRBV5-4; abundance: .; len: 18; d_gene: TRBD2
CDR3aa: CASSHSTGVLEKLFF; CDR3nt: TGCGCCAGCAGCCATTCGACAGGGGTTCTTGAAAAACTGTTTTTT; j_gene: TRBJ1-4; v_gene: TRBV4-1; abundance: .; len: 15; d_gene: TRBD1
CDR3aa: CAISARTSGDYNEQFF; CDR3nt: TGTGCCATCAGTGCACGGACTAGCGGGGACTACAATGAGCAGTTCTTC; j_gene: TRBJ2-1; v_gene: TRBV10-3; abundance: .; len: 16; d_gene: TRBD2
CDR3aa: CASSRRLAGVGTQYF; CDR3nt: TGTGCCAGCAGCCGAAGACTAGCGGGTGTTGGGACCCAGTACTTC; j_gene: TRBJ2-5; v_gene: TRBV7-2; abundance: .; len: 15; d_gene: TRBD2
CDR3aa: CASSLYGEGEKLFF; CDR3nt: TGTGCCAGCAGCTTATACGGGGAGGGTGAAAAACTGTTTTTT; j_gene: TRBJ1-4; v_gene: TRBV7-9; abundance: .; len: 14; d_gene: .
CDR3aa: CASSQLADSYNEQFF; CDR3nt: TGTGCCAGCTCACAACTAGCGGACTCCTACAATGAGCAGTTCTTC; j_gene: TRBJ2-1; v_gene: TRBV18; abundance: few; len: 15; d_gene: TRBD2
CDR3aa: CASSGQEGYQPQHF; CDR3nt: TGTGCCAGCAGTGGACAGGAGGGGTACCAGCCCCAGCATTTT; j_gene: TRBJ1-5; v_gene: TRBV28; abundance: .; len: 14; d_gene: TRBD1
CDR3aa: CASSTDGGGLLVRNTIYF; CDR3nt: TGTGCCAGCAGCACCGACGGGGGGGGCTTGTTAGTCAGAAACACCATATATTTT; j_gene: TRBJ1-3; v_gene: TRBV11-2; abundance: .; len: 18; d_gene: .
CDR3aa: CASSLGGGGRGNTDTQYF; CDR3nt: TGTGCCAGCAGCTTAGGGGGTGGCGGGAGGGGGAACACAGATACGCAGTATTTT; j_gene: TRBJ2-3; v_gene: TRBV11-2; abundance: once; len: 18; d_gene: TRBD2
CDR3aa: CASSFLYNSPLHF; CDR3nt: TGTGCCAGCAGTTTCCTCTATAATTCACCCCTCCACTTT; j_gene: TRBJ1-6; v_gene: TRBV27; abundance: .; len: 13; d_gene: .
CDR3aa: CASGGSRGEQFF; CDR3nt: TGTGCCAGCGGAGGGAGCCGCGGTGAGCAGTTCTTC; j_gene: TRBJ2-1; v_gene: TRBV9; abundance: .; len: 12; d_gene: .
CDR3aa: CASSGKGETSPAFF; CDR3nt: TGCGCCAGCAGCGGAAAGGGAGAAACAAGTCCAGCTTTCTTT; j_gene: TRBJ1-1; v_gene: TRBV5-1; abundance: .; len: 14; d_gene: .
CDR3aa: CASSQPGQGLNSPLHF; CDR3nt: TGCGCCAGCAGCCAGCCGGGACAGGGCCTGAATTCACCCCTCCACTTT; j_gene: TRBJ1-6; v_gene: TRBV4-1; abundance: .; len: 16; d_gene: TRBD1
CDR3aa: CASSEDRGVRQPQHF; CDR3nt: TGTGCCAGCAGTGAGGACAGGGGGGTGCGGCAGCCCCAGCATTTT; j_gene: TRBJ1-5; v_gene: TRBV27; abundance: .; len: 15; d_gene: TRBD1
CDR3aa: CASSPRLAGNGELFF; CDR3nt: TGTGCCAGCAGCCCGAGACTAGCGGGGAACGGGGAGCTGTTTTTT; j_gene: TRBJ2-2; v_gene: TRBV7-2; abundance: few; len: 15; d_gene: TRBD2
CDR3aa: CASSVGDRGTGELFF; CDR3nt: TGTGCCAGCAGTGTGGGGGACAGGGGGACCGGGGAGCTGTTTTTT; j_gene: TRBJ2-2; v_gene: TRBV6-4; abundance: .; len: 15; d_gene: TRBD1
CDR3aa: CAWSVRRTGGTEAFF; CDR3nt: TGTGCCTGGAGTGTACGTAGGACAGGGGGCACTGAAGCTTTCTTT; j_gene: TRBJ1-1; v_gene: TRBV30; abundance: .; len: 15; d_gene: TRBD1
CDR3aa: CASSQDPTRERGANVLTF; CDR3nt: TGCGCCAGCAGCCAAGACCCTACACGGGAGCGTGGGGCCAACGTCCTGACTTTC; j_gene: TRBJ2-6; v_gene: TRBV4-1; abundance: .; len: 18; d_gene: .
CDR3aa: CASSPAGGVKNNEQFF; CDR3nt: TGTGCCAGCAGCCCGGCCGGGGGGGTAAAGAACAATGAGCAGTTCTTC; j_gene: TRBJ2-1; v_gene: TRBV27; abundance: .; len: 16; d_gene: TRBD2
CDR3aa: CASSLYPAWNTGELFF; CDR3nt: TGTGCCAGCAGTTTATACCCAGCGTGGAACACCGGGGAGCTGTTTTTT; j_gene: TRBJ2-2; v_gene: TRBV27; abundance: .; len: 16; d_gene: .
CDR3aa: CASRGSNTEAFF; CDR3nt: TGTGCCAGCCGCGGCAGTAACACTGAAGCTTTCTTT; j_gene: TRBJ1-1; v_gene: TRBV6-1; abundance: .; len: 12; d_gene: .
CDR3aa: CASRATRAGGTGELFF; CDR3nt: TGTGCCAGCAGGGCGACCCGGGCGGGGGGCACCGGGGAGCTGTTTTTT; j_gene: TRBJ2-2; v_gene: TRBV27; abundance: .; len: 16; d_gene: TRBD2
CDR3aa: CASSSLRGRYQETQYF; CDR3nt: TGTGCCAGCAGTTCCCTCAGGGGCCGGTACCAAGAGACCCAGTACTTC; j_gene: TRBJ2-5; v_gene: TRBV27; abundance: .; len: 16; d_gene: .
CDR3aa: CASSATTSGTHNEQFF; CDR3nt: TGTGCCAGCAGCGCTACTACTAGCGGGACTCACAATGAGCAGTTCTTC; j_gene: TRBJ2-1; v_gene: TRBV28; abundance: once; len: 16; d_gene: TRBD2
CDR3aa: CASSHSLRQGGQYF; CDR3nt: TGTGCCAGCAGTCACTCCCTACGCCAGGGAGGGCAGTATTTT; j_gene: TRBJ2-3; v_gene: TRBV6-5; abundance: .; len: 14; d_gene: .
CDR3aa: CASSHPYREKNRQFF; CDR3nt: TGCGCCAGCAGCCATCCCTACCGGGAGAAGAATAGGCAGTTCTTC; j_gene: TRBJ2-1; v_gene: TRBV4-1; abundance: .; len: 15; d_gene: .
CDR3aa: CASSRLGLAASYEQYF; CDR3nt: TGCGCCAGCAGCCGACTCGGACTAGCGGCCTCCTACGAGCAGTACTTC; j_gene: TRBJ2-7; v_gene: TRBV4-1; abundance: .; len: 16; d_gene: TRBD2
CDR3aa: CASSLEQGSAYEQYF; CDR3nt: TGCGCCAGCAGCTTGGAACAGGGAAGTGCCTACGAGCAGTACTTC; j_gene: TRBJ2-7; v_gene: TRBV5-1; abundance: .; len: 15; d_gene: .
CDR3aa: CASSDWTGSSYEQYF; CDR3nt: TGTGCCAGCAGTGACTGGACAGGGAGCTCCTACGAGCAGTACTTC; j_gene: TRBJ2-7; v_gene: TRBV6-1; abundance: .; len: 15; d_gene: TRBD1
CDR3aa: CAIAASGPSMDEQFF; CDR3nt: TGTGCCATCGCGGCTAGCGGCCCCTCTATGGATGAGCAGTTCTTC; j_gene: TRBJ2-1; v_gene: TRBV10-3; abundance: .; len: 15; d_gene: TRBD2
CDR3aa: CASSLETSGDTQYF; CDR3nt: TGTGCCAGCAGTTTAGAGACTAGCGGAGATACGCAGTATTTT; j_gene: TRBJ2-3; v_gene: TRBV27; abundance: .; len: 14; d_gene: TRBD2
CDR3aa: CASSSPRTRRDKGTQYF; CDR3nt: TGTGCCAGCAGCTCCCCCCGGACTAGACGGGATAAGGGTACGCAGTATTTT; j_gene: TRBJ2-3; v_gene: TRBV7-2; abundance: few; len: 17; d_gene: TRBD2
CDR3aa: CAISPVGEGQYEQYF; CDR3nt: TGTGCCATCAGTCCCGTGGGGGAGGGCCAATACGAGCAGTACTTC; j_gene: TRBJ2-7; v_gene: TRBV10-3; abundance: .; len: 15; d_gene: TRBD2